The rows below give T cell receptor beta chains drawn from one sample of a study of T cells in Graves' hyperthyroidism and ophthalmopathy. Each CDR3 protein is one row after TCRdb ran MiXCR on the multiplex PCR reads. The sample has a few hundred thousand distinct CDR3 sequences; about a sixth are singletons. Source material: blood. The receptors originated from a woman in her thirties with Graves' hyperthyroidism. The CDR3 runs from the conserved cysteine through the conserved F or W. A D gene is named only where the DNA matches it firmly. A clone size is listed for some rows: how often the clone was seen (once, few, many), or a class if it is expanded.

>many|TRBV6-1|TRBD1|TRBJ2-5
CASSTGQGVWKTQYF
TGTGCCAGCAGTACCGGACAGGGGGTATGGAAGACCCAGTACTTC
>many|TRBV2|NA|TRBJ2-3
CASSRTVSTDTQYF
TGTGCCAGCAGCCGGACAGTTAGCACAGATACGCAGTATTTT
>many|TRBV2|TRBD2|TRBJ2-7
CASRYTSGPHYEQYF
TGTGCCAGCAGGTATACTAGCGGTCCCCACTACGAGCAGTACTTC
>few|TRBV7-9|TRBD2|TRBJ2-7
CASSLVASGRAYEQYF
TGTGCCAGCAGCTTAGTGGCTAGCGGGAGGGCCTACGAGCAGTACTTC
>many|TRBV12-3/TRBV12-4|NA|TRBJ1-2
CASRYAALGYTF
TGTGCCAGCAGATATGCGGCTCTTGGCTACACCTTC
>few|TRBV7-9|NA|TRBJ2-1
CASSTPGQAAYNEQFF
TGTGCCAGCAGCACGCCAGGGCAGGCTGCATACAATGAGCAGTTCTTC
>NA|TRBV20-1|NA|TRBJ1-6
CSARVGVSYNSPLHF
TGCAGTGCTAGGGTCGGGGTCTCCTATAATTCACCCCTCCACTTT
>few|TRBV7-9|TRBD1|TRBJ1-2
CASSGDRIFNYGYTF
TGTGCCAGCAGCGGGGACAGGATCTTTAACTATGGCTACACCTTC
>many|TRBV30|TRBD1|TRBJ2-7
CAWTTGGHEQYF
TGTGCCTGGACTACAGGGGGCCACGAGCAGTACTTC
>many|TRBV30|NA|TRBJ1-4
CAWRGPGLGNEKLFF
TGTGCCTGGAGGGGACCGGGACTTGGAAATGAAAAACTGTTTTTT
>few|TRBV6-2/TRBV6-3|NA|TRBJ1-2
CASSYRYGYTF
TGTGCCAGCAGTTACAGGTATGGCTACACCTTC
>NA|TRBV7-2|TRBD2|TRBJ2-7
CASSLVGRGRGEQYF
TGTGCCAGCAGCTTAGTGGGGCGTGGGCGGGGGGAGCAGTACTTC
>NA|TRBV6-1|TRBD1|TRBJ1-3
CASRDPGGEDTIYF
TGTGCCAGCAGGGACCCAGGGGGCGAAGACACCATATATTTT
>few|TRBV20-1|NA|TRBJ2-5
CSARDRQRSQTQYF
TGCAGTGCTAGAGATCGGCAGCGCTCGCAGACCCAGTACTTC
>few|TRBV27|TRBD1|TRBJ1-2
CASSPGQGALTF
TGTGCCAGCAGCCCGGGACAGGGGGCGCTGACCTTC
>few|TRBV3-1|TRBD2|TRBJ2-5
CASTTRSGTPSGTQYF
TGTGCCAGCACCACGCGAAGCGGGACCCCTTCGGGGACCCAGTACTTC
>few|TRBV15|NA|TRBJ2-1
CATEVGDEQFF
TGTGCCACCGAGGTGGGGGATGAGCAGTTCTTC
>few|TRBV20-1|NA|TRBJ2-6
CSARQASSGANVLTF
TGCAGTGCTAGACAGGCGAGCTCTGGGGCCAACGTCCTGACTTTC
>many|TRBV7-9|NA|TRBJ2-3
CASSETDTQYF
TGTGCCAGCAGCGAAACAGATACGCAGTATTTT
>many|TRBV20-1|TRBD2|TRBJ2-3
CSATTSGSPDTQYF
TGCAGTGCCACGACTAGCGGGAGTCCAGATACGCAGTATTTT
>few|TRBV10-3|TRBD2|TRBJ2-1
CAITPGTSGTYNEQFF
TGTGCCATCACTCCGGGGACTAGCGGAACCTACAATGAGCAGTTCTTC
>few|TRBV20-1|TRBD1|TRBJ2-2
CSVESTGGAPGELFF
TGCAGTGTCGAATCGACAGGGGGCGCCCCCGGGGAGCTGTTTTTT
>NA|TRBV28|TRBD1|TRBJ2-5
CASSSLPGTGKEETQYF
TGTGCCAGCAGCAGTCTACCTGGGACAGGGAAAGAAGAGACCCAGTACTTC
>NA|TRBV7-2|NA|TRBJ1-5
CASSFEASSNQPQHF
TGTGCCAGCAGCTTTGAAGCATCTAGCAATCAGCCCCAGCATTTT
>NA|TRBV7-9|NA|TRBJ2-7
CASSLGGASEQYF
TGTGCCAGCAGCTTAGGGGGCGCTTCCGAGCAGTACTTC
>NA|TRBV15|NA|TRBJ2-7
CATSRERGPYEQYF
TGTGCCACCAGCAGAGAGCGTGGTCCCTACGAGCAGTACTTC
>many|TRBV6-1|NA|TRBJ1-1
CASGRGENTEAFF
TGTGCCAGCGGGAGGGGGGAGAACACTGAAGCTTTCTTT
>many|TRBV2|NA|TRBJ2-3
CASTASESTDTQYF
TGTGCCAGCACGGCTAGCGAAAGCACAGATACGCAGTATTTT
>many|TRBV7-9|NA|TRBJ2-3
CASSFPGAPSTDTQYF
TGTGCCAGCAGCTTCCCAGGAGCCCCTAGCACAGATACGCAGTATTTT
>many|TRBV10-2|NA|TRBJ2-7
CASKKVSERQYEQYF
TGCGCCAGCAAAAAGGTCAGCGAGAGACAATACGAGCAGTACTTC
>NA|TRBV13|NA|TRBJ2-7
CASSLRLFYEQYF
TGTGCCAGCAGCTTACGTCTCTTCTACGAGCAGTACTTC
>many|TRBV12-3/TRBV12-4|NA|TRBJ2-7
CASSPVMVDSRLYEQYF
TGTGCCAGCAGCCCTGTAATGGTCGACAGTCGGCTCTACGAGCAGTACTTC
>many|TRBV2|NA|TRBJ2-3
CASSNGRGGTDTQYF
TGTGCCAGCAGTAATGGCAGGGGAGGCACAGATACGCAGTATTTT
>few|TRBV18|NA|TRBJ2-2
CASSLQQGGNGELFF
TGTGCCAGCTCACTTCAACAGGGTGGAAACGGGGAGCTGTTTTTT
>many|TRBV5-1|TRBD1|TRBJ2-1
CASSWTGINEQFF
TGCGCCAGCAGCTGGACAGGGATCAATGAGCAGTTCTTC
>NA|TRBV6-1|NA|TRBJ1-4
CASSAYGRWEKLFF
TGTGCCAGCAGTGCTTACGGACGGTGGGAAAAACTGTTTTTT
>NA|TRBV6-1|TRBD1|TRBJ2-7
CASIKGQGYEQYF
TGTGCCAGCATCAAGGGACAGGGCTACGAGCAGTACTTC
>NA|TRBV27|NA|TRBJ1-3
CASTAGEGNTIYF
TGTGCCAGCACGGCAGGGGAAGGGAACACCATATATTTT
>many|TRBV20-1|NA|TRBJ1-6
CSARVASGSPLHF
TGCAGTGCTAGAGTGGCGTCGGGATCACCCCTCCACTTT
>NA|TRBV29-1|TRBD2|TRBJ2-1
CSVSGRAYNEQFF
TGCAGCGTTAGCGGGAGGGCTTACAATGAGCAGTTCTTC
>NA|TRBV12-3/TRBV12-4|TRBD1|TRBJ2-2
CASSLARYRGNTGELFF
TGTGCCAGCAGTTTAGCCCGATACAGGGGTAACACCGGGGAGCTGTTTTTT
>many|TRBV27|TRBD1|TRBJ2-7
CASSPGTGEFDEQYF
TGTGCCAGCAGCCCCGGGACAGGGGAGTTCGACGAGCAGTACTTC
>many|TRBV7-2|NA|TRBJ1-1
CASAIVVQMNTEAFF
TGTGCCAGCGCCATAGTGGTACAGATGAACACTGAAGCTTTCTTT